This T cell receptor beta chain was recorded in a study of blood T cell repertoires in COVID-19. Original methodology: Nucleated cell counts were estimated from reference gene primer amplification. Sequenced by immunoSEQ multiplex PCR; TCRdb stores in-frame clones only, minus some. V and J calls plus clone size are reproduced from that table; the DNA served to infer D and trimming. The sample lists 110,000 to 150,000 clones; roughly 85% were seen once. Cohort 3 donors were reported recovered after two negative PCRs, clearance, or symptom resolution. This clone was seen just once. This TCR was sampled from a man in his forties or fifties who had recovered from COVID-19. Sequenced: PBMCs or T cells enriched from blood (not recorded which).

The CDR3 protein is CASSLDSTGVYEQYF. The DNA for the CDR3 is TGTGCCAGCAGCTTAGACTCGACAGGGGTCTACGAGCAGTACTTC. J is TRBJ2-7 and V is TRBV7-2; 8 nucleotides align to TRBD1. The CDR3 spans 15 residues. Germline CDR1 is SGHTA and CDR2 is FQGNSA. V shed 1 base, J shed 3 bases, and the junction held 5 bases outside the gene matches.